The 29 T cell receptor beta chains below were found in one sample sequenced in a study of OX40 agonist ivuxolimab in advanced cancers. TCRdb's copy holds only in-frame clones and misses some; the assay was immunoSEQ multiplex PCR. Of 90,000 to 100,000 clones in the sample, approximately 80% were seen once. Sequences were derived from CD4+ or CD8+ T cells sorted from blood, sampled in a trial of the OX40 agonist ivuxolimab. These receptors all stem from an adult with an advanced solid tumor such as melanoma, head and neck, liver or kidney cancer.

CDR3 in DNA: TGTGCCAGCAGCGTAGCTACGGGCAGGGGGCGCGGGGCTGGGGCCAACGTCCTGACTTTC. This sequence encodes CASSVATGRGRGAGANVLTF. The chain carries TRBV9 and TRBJ2-6, with 8 bases matching TRBD1. V was clipped by 0 bases and J by 2 bases; unmatched bases: 13. The CDR3 sequence is 20 residues long. The germline CDR1 and CDR2 sequences are SGDLS and YYNGEE.

The chain is built from TRBV7-3 and TRBJ2-1, with a weak D call TRBD2 (6 bases). The CDR3 is made up of 15 amino acids. The germline V gene has CDR1 SGHTA and CDR2 FQGTGA. Trimming pared 3 bases from V and 0 bases from J, leaving 9 bases between. The DNA of the CDR3 is TGTGCCAGCAGCTTCGACGGGAGCTCCTACAATGAGCAGTTCTTC. Protein: CASSFDGSSYNEQFF. Supplemented by reference TRBV7-3 and TRBJ2-1, the full variable domain reads GAGVSQTPSNKVTEKGKYVELRCDPISGHTALYWYRQSLGQGPEFLIYFQGTGAADDSGLPNDRFFAVRPEGSVSTLKIQRTERGDSAVYLCASSFDGSSYNEQFFGPGTRLTVL.

This clone was seen a few times. V gene TRBV18 combines with J gene TRBJ1-1; no reliable D call. CDR1 and CDR2 from the germline V gene are KGHSH and LQKENI. V lost 3 bases, J lost 0 bases, and 8 bases lay in between. The CDR3 covers 14 residues. CDR3 amino acids: CASSPDGLNTEAFF. The CDR3 DNA follows: TGTGCCAGCTCACCGGACGGACTGAACACTGAAGCTTTCTTT.

The J gene is TRBJ2-4, the V gene TRBV5-1; no clear D gene. The CDR3 covers 13 residues. Germline V gene lookup returns CDR1 SGHRS and CDR2 YFSETQ. V lost 0 bases to trimming and J lost 1 base, with 2 bases between them. CDR3: CASSLEAKNIQYF. DNA for the CDR3: TGCGCCAGCAGCTTGGAGGCCAAAAACATTCAGTACTTC.

This sequence joins TRBV6-6 and TRBJ1-4, with D hard to call. The CDR3 has 13 amino acids. Trimming stripped 6 bases from V and 4 bases from J, with 9 bases between. Germline V CDR1 and CDR2: MNHNY, SVGAGI (reference sequence). CDR3 DNA: TGTGCCAGCAGCCTAACAAGTAATGAAAAACTGTTTTTT. Amino acid sequence: CASSLTSNEKLFF.

The chain has TRBV28 and TRBJ2-7, with 10 bases identical to TRBD2. The CDR3 covers 16 residues. Germline V gene sequence: CDR1 MDHEN, CDR2 SYDVKM. The trim removed 5 bases at V and 0 bases at J, leaving 7 bases unmatched. CDR3 DNA sequence: TGTGCCAGCAGTCTGCCCCTAGCGGGGGCCTCCTACGAGCAGTACTTC. As protein: CASSLPLAGASYEQYF.

This clone has a handful of counts. The V call is TRBV28, the J call TRBJ1-1, with TRBD1 identical over 8 bases. The CDR3 spans 15 residues. Looked up from germline, CDR1 is MDHEN and CDR2 is SYDVKM. The V and J ends lost 4 bases and 1 base, in that order; junction bases with no gene match: 5. CDR3 nucleotide sequence: TGTGCCAGCAGTTCCCCAGGGGGCGCGAACACTGAAGCTTTCTTT. Translating gives CASSSPGGANTEAFF. Filled out from reference TRBV28 and TRBJ1-1, the complete variable domain reads DVKVTQSSRYLVKRTGEKVFLECVQDMDHENMFWYRQDPGLGLRLIYFSYDVKMKEKGDIPEGYSVSREKKERFSLILESASTNQTSMYLCASSSPGGANTEAFFGQGTRLTVV.

The chain recombines TRBV7-9 with TRBJ2-3; 9 nucleotides agree with TRBD1. CDR1 and CDR2 (germline): SEHNR, FQNEAQ (reference sequence). The CDR3 consists of 13 residues. After removal of 5 bases from V and 6 bases from J, the junction contained 3 bases not matched to a gene. CDR3 loop: CASSPDRGDTQYF. CDR3 DNA sequence: TGTGCCAGCAGCCCGGACAGGGGTGATACGCAGTATTTT. Filled out from reference TRBV7-9 and TRBJ2-3, the complete variable domain reads DTGVSQNPRHKITKRGQNVTFRCDPISEHNRLYWYRQTLGQGPEFLTYFQNEAQLEKSRLLSDRFSAERPKGSFSTLEIQRTEQGDSAMYLCASSPDRGDTQYFGPGTRLTVL.

This clone is a singleton in its sample. This chain links TRBV18 with TRBJ1-5, with D unresolved. This CDR3 spans 13 amino acids. V was clipped by 2 bases and J by 3 bases, with 5 bases between them. Germline CDR1 is KGHSH and CDR2 is LQKENI. CDR3 DNA sequence: TGTGCCAGCTCACCAGCCGACAATCAGCCCCAGCATTTT. Amino acids: CASSPADNQPQHF.

V is TRBV6-1 and J is TRBJ2-3, with D perhaps TRBD2 (5 bases). Germline assignment: CDR1 MNHNS and CDR2 SASEGT. The CDR3 is 15 amino acids. Trimming left V 6 bases short and J 2 bases short, with 15 bases between. Here the CDR3 DNA reads TGTGCCAGCAGGGAGGCGGGCGGCATCACAGATACGCAGTATTTT. Protein sequence: CASREAGGITDTQYF.

The rearrangement uses TRBV4-2 and TRBJ2-5, with 8 positions matching TRBD1. The CDR3 loop spans 16 amino acids. The germline CDR1 and CDR2 sequences are LGHNA and YNFKEQ. Trimming cost V 4 bases and J 5 bases; bases outside gene matches: 12. CDR3: CASSPTRQGIWETQYF. The CDR3 region has the DNA TGTGCCAGCAGCCCGACCCGACAGGGGATTTGGGAGACCCAGTACTTC.

V and J are TRBV30 and TRBJ1-5; TRBD1 aligns across 7 bases. The CDR3 covers 13 residues. Germline lookup yields CDR1 GTSNPN and CDR2 SVGIG (reference sequence). Losses at the gene ends were 1 base for V and 7 bases for J; bases not matched to a gene: 4. CDR3 residues: CAWSEGAIQPQHF. For the CDR3, the DNA is TGTGCCTGGAGTGAGGGGGCGATCCAGCCCCAGCATTTT.

The chain is built from TRBV7-9 and TRBJ2-7; D ambiguous. The germline V gene has CDR1 SEHNR and CDR2 FQNEAQ (reference sequence). The CDR3 totals 14 residues. V was trimmed by 6 bases and J by 5 bases, leaving 17 bases between them. For the CDR3, the DNA is TGTGCCAGCAGACATGACAAGGGCGGCAACGAGCAGTACTTC. This codes for CASRHDKGGNEQYF.

The chain has TRBV7-2 and TRBJ1-1, with unresolved D. The V gene lost 1 base and the J gene lost 1 base, with 10 bases spanning the gap. The CDR3 extends over 15 amino acids. CDR1 and CDR2 from the germline V gene are SGHTA and FQGNSA. In DNA, the CDR3 is TGTGCCAGCAGCTTAGACAGTTCTAGGAACACTGAAGCTTTCTTT. Translating it yields CASSLDSSRNTEAFF.

This rearrangement joins TRBV27 to TRBJ1-6, with D unresolved. Trimming shortened V by 2 bases and J by 0 bases, and 8 bases separated the two germline ends. The length of the CDR3 is 16 residues. Germline assignment: CDR1 MNHEY and CDR2 SMNVEV (reference sequence). As DNA, the CDR3 is TGTGCCAGCAGTTTAAGCGTGGTCTCCTATAATTCACCCCTCCACTTT. It codes for CASSLSVVSYNSPLHF.

The V gene is TRBV6-1, the J gene TRBJ1-2; weak D call: TRBD1 (6 bases). Trimming pared 4 bases from V and 7 bases from J, leaving 13 bases between. Germline V gives CDR1 MNHNS, CDR2 SASEGT. This CDR3 contains 13 residues. The CDR3 DNA sequence: TGTGCCAGCAGTGGTCAACAGGGTCGTGGCTACACCTTC. Translation: CASSGQQGRGYTF.

The CDR3, as DNA: TGTGCCAGCAGTGCGTCGCGTTTGCTGCCCCAGCATTTT. Its translation is CASSASRLLPQHF. V usage is TRBV2 and J usage is TRBJ1-5; D uncertain. Germline V gives CDR1 SNHLY, CDR2 FYNNEI. The V end was cut by 4 bases, the J end by 9 bases, with 13 bases between. This CDR3 comprises 13 residues.

The chain employs TRBV7-2 and TRBJ2-3, with D possibly being TRBD1 (6 bases). Trimming took off 1 base at V and 4 bases at J, with 6 bases between the two ends. Looked up from germline, CDR1 is SGHTA and CDR2 is FQGNSA. This CDR3 has 13 residues. The CDR3 DNA sequence: TGTGCCAGCAGCTTAGAGGGGGCAGATACGCAGTATTTT. Translated: CASSLEGADTQYF.

The chain couples TRBV2 to TRBJ2-7; D may correspond to TRBD1 or TRBD2 (6 bases each). This CDR3 is built from 13 residues. Deletions cut 3 bases from V and 7 bases from J, with 13 bases between. Germline CDR1 SNHLY, CDR2 FYNNEI. The CDR3 DNA sequence: TGTGCCAGCAGTGACGCCGGGGGCTGGGAGCAGTACTTC. It codes for CASSDAGGWEQYF.

CDR3 loop: CASLPGGAKNIQYF. The CDR3 region has the DNA TGTGCCAGCCTCCCTGGGGGAGCCAAAAACATTCAGTACTTC. The chain is built from TRBV28 and TRBJ2-4, with D perhaps being TRBD1 or TRBD2 (5 bases each). V was trimmed by 8 bases and J by 0 bases, leaving 11 bases between them. Germline CDR1 MDHEN, CDR2 SYDVKM. The CDR3 extends over 14 amino acids.

The chain couples TRBV5-1 to TRBJ1-4; no clear D gene. The CDR3 loop spans 14 amino acids. The V gene's germline CDR1 is SGHRS and CDR2 YFSETQ. V was cut by 2 bases and J by 2 bases, with 7 bases left in between. The CDR3 here is CASSLEQTNEKLFF. Written as DNA, the CDR3 is TGCGCCAGCAGCTTAGAACAGACTAATGAAAAACTGTTTTTT.

The chain is built from TRBV2 and TRBJ1-2; 7 bases align to TRBD1. The V gene end was trimmed by 7 bases and the J gene end by 2 bases; junction bases not matched to a gene: 10. The germline CDR1 and CDR2 sequences are SNHLY and FYNNEI. This CDR3 is built from 15 residues. As DNA, the CDR3 is TGTGCCAGCACCCCACACAGGGGCAAGAACTATGGCTACACCTTC. Translation: CASTPHRGKNYGYTF. Filled out from reference TRBV2 and TRBJ1-2, the complete variable domain reads EPEVTQTPSHQVTQMGQEVILRCVPISNHLYFYWYRQILGQKVEFLVSFYNNEISEKSEIFDDQFSVERPDGSNFTLKIRSTKLEDSAMYFCASTPHRGKNYGYTFGSGTRLTVV.

The chain has TRBV28 and TRBJ2-5; D may be TRBD1 or TRBD2 (6 bases each). Trimming removed 3 bases from V and 5 bases from J, with 19 bases in between. The V gene's germline CDR1 is MDHEN and CDR2 SYDVKM. This CDR3 is built from 16 residues. CDR3 DNA: TGTGCCAGCAGTTTTGGGGAGAGAGGGGGGCGGGAGACCCAGTACTTC. Its translation: CASSFGERGGRETQYF.

V gene TRBV6-1 combines with J gene TRBJ2-6; 10 positions match TRBD1. The CDR3 has 17 residues. Germline V gene data show CDR1 as MNHNS and CDR2 as SASEGT. The trim removed 4 bases at V and 3 bases at J, leaving 6 bases unmatched. CDR3 sequence: CASSVTGGEDGANVLTF. CDR3 DNA sequence: TGTGCCAGCAGTGTGACAGGGGGCGAGGATGGGGCCAACGTCCTGACTTTC.

This clone has a single count. This chain joins TRBV5-1 and TRBJ1-4, with 9 bases matching TRBD1. This CDR3 comprises 14 residues. J was trimmed by 4 bases and V by 5 bases; bases with no gene match: 3. Germline CDR1 and CDR2: SGHRS and YFSETQ. As DNA, the CDR3 is TGCGCCAGCAGTTCGGGACAGGGTAATGAAAAACTGTTTTTT. Translated, it gives CASSSGQGNEKLFF.

The chain carries TRBV28 and TRBJ2-2, with 7 positions matching TRBD2. V dropped 6 bases and J dropped 4; count of bases not matched to a gene: 5. Per the germline V gene, CDR1 is MDHEN and CDR2 is SYDVKM. There are 14 residues in the CDR3. The CDR3 sequence is CASRFGTITGELFF. CDR3 in DNA: TGTGCCAGCAGGTTCGGGACTATCACCGGGGAGCTGTTTTTT.

This chain joins TRBV13 and TRBJ2-3; D is perhaps TRBD2 (6 bases). Trimming cost V 5 bases and J 5 bases, with 14 bases left between them. Germline CDR1 reads PRHDT; CDR2 reads FYEKMQ (reference sequence). The CDR3 has 14 amino acids. CDR3 sequence reads: CASSREGGEDTQYF. For the CDR3, the DNA is TGTGCCAGCAGCAGAGAGGGCGGGGAAGATACGCAGTATTTT. Drawing the rest from reference TRBV13 and TRBJ2-3, the complete variable domain is AAGVIQSPRHLIKEKRETATLKCYPIPRHDTVYWYQQGPGQDPQFLISFYEKMQSDKGSIPDRFSAQQFSDYHSELNMSSLELGDSALYFCASSREGGEDTQYFGPGTRLTVL.

This chain connects TRBV11-3 to TRBJ2-1, with 7 positions matching TRBD2. The CDR3 consists of 16 residues. Looked up from germline, CDR1 is SGHNT and CDR2 is YENEEA. V lost 1 base, J lost 5 bases, and 8 bases stayed unmatched. CDR3 amino acids: CASSLGSLAADNEQFF. The CDR3 DNA sequence: TGTGCCAGCAGCTTAGGGAGTCTAGCGGCGGACAATGAGCAGTTCTTC. The whole variable domain, filled in from reference TRBV11-3 and TRBJ2-1, reads EAGVVQSPRYKIIEKKQPVAFWCNPISGHNTLYWYLQNLGQGPELLIRYENEEAVDDSQLPKDRFSAERLKGVDSTLKIQPAELGDSAVYLCASSLGSLAADNEQFFGPGTRLTVL.

The chain has TRBV9 and TRBJ1-2; possibly TRBD1 for D (5 bases). This CDR3 is 16 amino acids long. Trimming took 4 bases from V and 6 from J, leaving 22 bases between them. CDR1 is SGDLS and CDR2 is YYNGEE in the germline V gene. This chain's CDR3 is CASSRLLTGEEDGYTF. CDR3 sequence (DNA): TGTGCCAGCAGCCGGCTATTGACGGGGGAGGAGGATGGCTACACCTTC.